Presented here are 31 T cell receptor beta chains from one specimen sequenced in a study of blood T cell repertoires in COVID-19. The protocol was immunoSEQ multiplex PCR, while the TCRdb copy is restricted to in-frame clones and leaves out a portion. The table shows 440,000 or so clones, with over 75% occurring only once. The sequencing sample was made of peripheral blood. These receptors were taken from a woman between 40 and 50 years old with COVID-19, enrolled during active disease.

This clone was counted once. The J gene is TRBJ2-1, the V gene TRBV28; TRBD2 agrees at 8 bases. The CDR3 extends over 15 amino acids. V was clipped by 6 bases and J by 0 bases; unmatched bases: 4. Germline loops: CDR1 MDHEN, CDR2 SYDVKM. The chain's CDR3 is CASRGRGGSYNEQFF. DNA for the CDR3: TGTGCCAGCAGAGGACGGGGGGGCTCCTACAATGAGCAGTTCTTC.

The chain carries TRBV18 and TRBJ1-4, with TRBD1 identical over 7 bases. The V gene's germline CDR1 is KGHSH and CDR2 LQKENI. The CDR3 loop spans 13 amino acids. With 6 bases clipped from V and 4 bases from J, the junction kept 2 bases outside the gene matches. The CDR3 DNA sequence: TGTGCCAGCTCGGGACAGCTTAATGAAAAACTGTTTTTT. Protein sequence: CASSGQLNEKLFF.

V is TRBV9 and J is TRBJ1-5; 8 bases match TRBD1. This CDR3 is 15 amino acids long. CDR1 is SGDLS and CDR2 is YYNGEE in the germline V gene. V lost 0 bases, J lost 6 bases, and 5 bases stayed unmatched. The CDR3 region is CASSVAGGRSQPQHF. The CDR3 DNA sequence: TGTGCCAGCAGCGTAGCAGGGGGCCGAAGTCAGCCCCAGCATTTT.

The chain uses TRBV27 and TRBJ2-1, with TRBD1 matching 7 bases. Germline V CDR1 and CDR2: MNHEY, SMNVEV (reference sequence). The CDR3 loop spans 15 amino acids. V shed 6 bases, J shed 3 bases, and the junction held 8 bases outside the gene matches. This chain's CDR3 is CASSSRDRLYNEQFF. Written as DNA, the CDR3 is TGTGCCAGCAGCTCCCGGGACAGACTCTACAATGAGCAGTTCTTC.

The V and J genes are TRBV5-1 and TRBJ1-1; D is perhaps TRBD1 (5 bases). Trimming took 4 bases from V and 8 from J, leaving 18 bases between them. The V gene's germline CDR1 is SGHRS and CDR2 YFSETQ. This CDR3 comprises 14 residues. The CDR3 DNA reads as TGCGCCAGCAGCGCCGGGGGGAGCACCCGGGAAGCTTTCTTT. It encodes CASSAGGSTREAFF.

This chain joins TRBV11-2 and TRBJ2-1, with 7 positions matching TRBD2. Germline values: CDR1 SGHAT, CDR2 FQNNGV. CDR3 size: 16 residues. Trimming cost V 4 bases and J 7 bases; bases outside gene matches: 13. CDR3 bases: TGTGCCAGCAGCTCCTATAGAGGGAGGGCGAGGAATGAGCAGTTCTTC. Translating gives CASSSYRGRARNEQFF. The variable domain in full, completed from reference TRBV11-2 and TRBJ2-1, reads EAGVAQSPRYKIIEKRQSVAFWCNPISGHATLYWYQQILGQGPKLLIQFQNNGVVDDSQLPKDRFSAERLKGVDSTLKIQPAKLEDSAVYLCASSSYRGRARNEQFFGPGTRLTVL.

The gene calls are TRBV5-1 and TRBJ2-1; 10 positions match TRBD2. V lost 0 bases, J lost 4 bases, and 4 bases stayed unmatched. The CDR3 loop spans 16 amino acids. In germline, CDR1 is SGHRS, CDR2 YFSETQ. CDR3 nucleotides: TGCGCCAGCAGCTTGGGTCCTAGCGGGAGTTACAATGAGCAGTTCTTC. As protein: CASSLGPSGSYNEQFF.

This CDR3 is CASSAGTSRGTDTQYF. DNA for the CDR3: TGTGCCAGCAGCGCAGGGACTTCGAGGGGCACAGATACGCAGTATTTT. The V call is TRBV7-2, the J call TRBJ2-3, with D maybe TRBD2 (6 bases). The germline gives CDR1 SGHTA, CDR2 FQGNSA. The length of the CDR3 is 16 residues. The ends were cut back, 5 bases at V and 1 base at J, with 16 bases in the middle. The whole variable domain, remainder taken from reference TRBV7-2 and TRBJ2-3, is GAGVSQSPSNKVTEKGKDVELRCDPISGHTALYWYRQSLGQGLEFLIYFQGNSAPDKSGLPSDRFSAERTGGSVSTLTIQRTQQEDSAVYLCASSAGTSRGTDTQYFGPGTRLTVL.

The chain has TRBV20-1 and TRBJ1-4; TRBD1 might be the D (5 bases). CDR3 length equals 16 residues. CDR1 DFQATT and CDR2 SNEGSKA come from the germline V gene (reference sequence). Trimming left V 3 bases short and J 1 base short, with 15 bases between. CDR3 in amino acids: CSASRGAKRTNEKLFF. The CDR3 nucleotides are TGCAGTGCTAGTCGCGGGGCCAAAAGAACTAATGAAAAACTGTTTTTT.

The chain has TRBV2 and TRBJ2-5; D possibly corresponds to TRBD2 (5 bases). The CDR3 is made up of 11 amino acids. Germline CDR1 reads SNHLY; CDR2 reads FYNNEI. Trimming left V 1 base short and J 9 bases short, with 6 bases between. CDR3 residues: CASSEGGPQYF. In DNA, the CDR3 is TGTGCCAGCAGTGAAGGAGGGCCCCAGTACTTC.

This clone was observed once. The chain has TRBV27 and TRBJ1-2; D might be TRBD1 (6 bases). Germline V CDR1 and CDR2: MNHEY, SMNVEV (reference sequence). The CDR3 has 19 residues. With 2 bases removed from V and 2 bases from J, the gap between germline ends came to 24 bases. DNA for the CDR3: TGTGCCAGCAGTTTAGATCCCCCGGGGACCAGGGGCCTAAACTATGGCTACACCTTC. Translating it yields CASSLDPPGTRGLNYGYTF.

V gene TRBV5-4 combines with J gene TRBJ2-1, with TRBD1 matching 7 bases. Per germline, CDR1 SGHNT and CDR2 YYREEE (reference sequence). V trimming: 2 bases; J trimming: 4 bases; junction bases outside the gene matches: 6. This CDR3 is built from 15 residues. The CDR3: CASSFSGTVYNEQFF. DNA of the CDR3: TGTGCCAGCAGCTTCTCCGGGACAGTGTACAATGAGCAGTTCTTC.

The V call is TRBV5-6, the J call TRBJ1-2, with 8 bases identical to TRBD1. From germline, CDR1 is SGHDT and CDR2 YYEEEE. This CDR3 region has 17 residues. The J segment lost 4 bases and the V segment lost 3 bases, leaving 14 bases of the junction unmatched. CDR3 residues: CASSSKGRQGAGYGYTF. In DNA form, the CDR3 reads TGTGCCAGCAGCTCCAAGGGGAGGCAGGGGGCTGGCTATGGCTACACCTTC.

This chain connects TRBV18 to TRBJ1-4; weak D call: TRBD1 (5 bases). Deletions cut 6 bases from V and 7 bases from J, with 18 bases between. Germline loops: CDR1 KGHSH, CDR2 LQKENI. The CDR3 length is 15 residues. CDR3 region: CASSRQGGEGEKLFF. CDR3 DNA: TGTGCCAGCTCTCGTCAAGGAGGGGAAGGTGAAAAACTGTTTTTT.

The rearrangement joins TRBV27 to TRBJ2-1; 8 nucleotides match TRBD1. The ends lost 5 bases at V and 10 bases at J; junction bases unmatched: 10. The CDR3 is made up of 14 amino acids. Germline V gene data show CDR1 as MNHEY and CDR2 as SMNVEV (reference sequence). The CDR3 DNA follows: TGTGCCAGCAGTCCCCCCGGGACAGGTCGCGAGCAGTTCTTC. The encoded protein is CASSPPGTGREQFF.

The chain employs TRBV2 and TRBJ1-2, with D perhaps matching TRBD1 (5 bases). The CDR3 sequence is 14 residues long. Trimming cost V 2 bases and J 4 bases, with 11 bases left between them. The germline CDR1 and CDR2 sequences are SNHLY and FYNNEI. The CDR3 reads CASSEIGGGYGYTF. Written as DNA, the CDR3 is TGTGCCAGCAGTGAAATCGGGGGGGGCTATGGCTACACCTTC.

Only one count was recorded for this clone. For the CDR3, the DNA is TGTGCCAGCAGCATCTGGACAGGGCCCAAAGAGACCCAGTACTTC. Translated, it gives CASSIWTGPKETQYF. The genes are TRBV7-6 and TRBJ2-5; 8 bases agree with TRBD1. CDR3 size: 15 residues. Germline V CDR1 and CDR2: SGHVS, FNYEAQ. The V gene end was trimmed by 5 bases and the J gene end by 3 bases; junction bases not matched to a gene: 8.

This clone appeared once. V usage is TRBV18 and J usage is TRBJ1-2, with a tentative D call TRBD1 (6 bases). CDR3 length: 15 amino acids. The germline V gene encodes CDR1 KGHSH and CDR2 LQKENI. V was clipped by 0 bases and J by 5 bases, with 13 bases between them. CDR3 DNA: TGTGCCAGCTCACCACCCCAGGGGCTGATGTATGGCTACACCTTC. Translating it yields CASSPPQGLMYGYTF.

CDR3 sequence (DNA): TGTGCCAGCAGCGCGGGAAGCGGGACAGGGGGTTACAATGAGCAGTTCTTC. The encoded protein is CASSAGSGTGGYNEQFF. The V gene is TRBV9, the J gene TRBJ2-1, with TRBD1 matching 11 bases. The trim removed 3 bases at V and 4 bases at J, leaving 9 bases unmatched. CDR1 is SGDLS, CDR2 YYNGEE, per germline. The length of the CDR3 is 17 residues.

The J gene is TRBJ1-1, the V gene TRBV7-2; 7 bases line up with TRBD1. The CDR3 extends over 18 amino acids. The V and J ends lost 1 base and 0 bases, in that order; junction bases with no gene match: 11. Germline V CDR1 and CDR2: SGHTA, FQGNSA. The chain's CDR3 is CASSLVGAGGNMNTEAFF. In DNA form, the CDR3 reads TGTGCCAGCAGCTTAGTTGGGGCAGGGGGGAACATGAACACTGAAGCTTTCTTT.

The genes are TRBV5-1 and TRBJ1-2; D gene ambiguous. Germline assignment: CDR1 SGHRS and CDR2 YFSETQ. The V and J ends lost 4 bases and 6 bases respectively, with 16 bases between them. The CDR3 loop spans 14 amino acids. CDR3: CASSLGLDRDGYTF. CDR3 DNA sequence: TGCGCCAGCAGCCTTGGACTGGACCGCGATGGCTACACCTTC.

This chain links TRBV3-1 (or the pseudogene TRBV3-2) with TRBJ2-5, with 10 positions matching TRBD1. This CDR3 spans 14 amino acids. Germline lookup yields CDR1 LGHDT and CDR2 YNNKEL (reference sequence). Trimming cost V 4 bases and J 5 bases; bases outside gene matches: 4. The CDR3 region is CASSLGTGAETQYF. The CDR3 coding sequence is TGTGCCAGCAGCCTCGGGACAGGGGCGGAGACCCAGTACTTC.

The chain uses TRBV30 and TRBJ1-2; the match to TRBD1 covers 7 bases. This CDR3 has 13 amino acids. Germline V CDR1 and CDR2: GTSNPN, SVGIG (reference sequence). The V segment lost 5 bases and the J segment 5 bases; nucleotides outside the gene matches: 8. CDR3 DNA sequence: TGTGCCTGGCGGGACAGTTGGAATTATGGCTACACCTTC. Protein: CAWRDSWNYGYTF.

The chain combines TRBV18 with TRBJ2-1; 8 nucleotides align to TRBD2. Trimming cost V 4 bases and J 10 bases; bases outside gene matches: 12. CDR3 length: 15 residues. The germline CDR1 and CDR2 sequences are KGHSH and LQKENI. The CDR3 is CASSLPAGVLVEQFF. For the CDR3, the DNA is TGTGCCAGCTCACTCCCAGCGGGAGTCTTAGTCGAGCAGTTCTTC. The full variable domain, its missing parts supplied by reference TRBV18 and TRBJ2-1, is NAGVMQNPRHLVRRRGQEARLRCSPMKGHSHVYWYRQLPEEGLKFMVYLQKENIIDESGMPKERFSAEFPKEGPSILRIQQVVRGDSAAYFCASSLPAGVLVEQFFGPGTRLTVL.

The chain uses TRBV2 and TRBJ1-2; TRBD1 might be the D (5 bases). Trimming took 4 bases from V and 7 from J, leaving 10 bases between them. There are 12 residues in the CDR3. Germline V gene lookup returns CDR1 SNHLY and CDR2 FYNNEI. CDR3 DNA: TGTGCCAGCAGTGGATGGGGCTCTGGCTACACCTTC. It is translated as CASSGWGSGYTF.

The chain combines TRBV6-2 or TRBV6-3 with TRBJ2-7; tentatively, D is TRBD2 (6 bases). Germline CDR1 MNHEY, CDR2 SVGEGT. This CDR3 comprises 17 residues. Trimming pared 2 bases from V and 3 bases from J, leaving 20 bases between. The CDR3 loop is CASSYTAGRRRIYEQYF. As DNA, the CDR3 is TGTGCCAGCAGTTACACAGCCGGGAGAAGGCGGATCTACGAGCAGTACTTC.

Regarding this clone: Other DNA variants within this sample encode the same CDR3. This sequence joins TRBV5-1 and TRBJ1-2; maybe TRBD1 (6 bases). The CDR3 contains 13 residues. Trimming pared 2 bases from V and 2 bases from J, leaving 7 bases between. Germline CDR1 SGHRS, CDR2 YFSETQ. Here the CDR3 reads CASSLGQNYGYTF. As DNA, the CDR3 is TGCGCCAGCAGCTTAGGACAGAACTATGGCTACACCTTC.

V usage is TRBV2 and J usage is TRBJ2-1; TRBD1 agrees at 8 bases. Per the germline V gene, CDR1 is SNHLY and CDR2 is FYNNEI. Trimming took 9 bases from V and 2 from J; bases not matched to a gene: 6. This CDR3 has 14 amino acids. The DNA of the CDR3 is TGTGCCAGTGGTAGGGACAGGACCTACAATGAGCAGTTCTTC. Translation: CASGRDRTYNEQFF.

The V gene is TRBV19, the J gene TRBJ1-3; D remains ambiguous. Germline V gene data show CDR1 as LNHDA and CDR2 as SQIVND (reference sequence). V was pared by 3 bases and J by 0 bases, with 18 bases between. CDR3 length: 18 amino acids. The CDR3 coding sequence is TGTGCCAGTAGTATCCCCTGGCGGAAGAGACCCTCTGGAAACACCATATATTTT. Its protein is CASSIPWRKRPSGNTIYF.

V and J are TRBV30 and TRBJ1-1; 11 bases map to TRBD1. CDR1 is GTSNPN, CDR2 SVGIG, per germline (reference sequence). After removal of 3 bases from V and 1 base from J, the junction contained 7 bases not matched to a gene. The CDR3 length is 16 residues. The CDR3 region has the DNA TGTGCCTGGAGCGAAGGGACAGGGGGAGCGAACACTGAAGCTTTCTTT. It is translated as CAWSEGTGGANTEAFF.

The chain joins TRBV7-3 to TRBJ1-5, with D perhaps matching TRBD1 (5 bases). Trimming removed 1 base from V and 6 bases from J, with 19 bases in between. Germline V gives CDR1 SGHTA, CDR2 FQGTGA. The CDR3 contains 17 residues. DNA of the CDR3: TGTGCCAGCAGCTTAATTCCGGGACGGGGGGACCCTCAGCCCCAGCATTTT. Translating it yields CASSLIPGRGDPQPQHF.